These T cell receptor beta chains were read from a single sample in a study of T cell responses to AZD1222 COVID-19 vaccine. Repertoires were generated with immunoSEQ multiplex PCR, while TCRdb's copy carries only in-frame clones and drops some. The data show more than 150,000 clones, around 89% seen once. The sample was peripheral blood, taken on day 0 of AZD1222 vaccination. These receptors originate from an adult in good health. The CDR3 runs from the conserved cysteine through the conserved F or W. Fields, in order: clone size, J gene, V gene, D gene, CDR3 protein, CDR3 DNA. A D gene is named only where the DNA matches it firmly. Clone size is stated in some rows and not others, as once, few, many or a class when expanded.

size: .
J: TRBJ2-7
V: TRBV6-5
D: .
CDR3: CASSYARGGAYEQYF
DNA: TGTGCCAGCAGTTACGCCCGGGGTGGGGCCTACGAGCAGTACTTC

size: .
J: TRBJ2-1
V: TRBV24-1
D: TRBD2
CDR3: CATSDPGLAGGENEQFF
DNA: TGTGCCACCAGTGACCCCGGACTAGCGGGGGGGGAAAATGAGCAGTTCTTC

size: .
J: TRBJ2-7
V: TRBV30
D: TRBD1
CDR3: CAWRVDRGSYEQYF
DNA: TGTGCCTGGAGGGTCGACAGGGGCAGCTACGAGCAGTACTTC

size: .
J: TRBJ1-2
V: TRBV18
D: TRBD1
CDR3: CASSPAASETGAANYGYTF
DNA: TGTGCCAGCTCACCAGCGGCATCCGAGACAGGGGCAGCTAACTATGGCTACACCTTC

size: .
J: TRBJ2-7
V: TRBV6-5
D: .
CDR3: CASRRDRYEQYF
DNA: TGTGCCAGCAGGCGTGACCGGTACGAGCAGTACTTC

size: once
J: TRBJ2-7
V: TRBV4-2
D: .
CDR3: CASSQAGPFGHEQYF
DNA: TGTGCCAGCAGCCAAGCGGGTCCCTTCGGGCACGAGCAGTACTTC

size: .
J: TRBJ1-1
V: TRBV19
D: .
CDR3: CASSISGLNTEAFF
DNA: TGTGCCAGTAGTATCTCGGGGCTGAACACTGAAGCTTTCTTT

size: .
J: TRBJ1-3
V: TRBV20-1
D: .
CDR3: CSATGENTIYF
DNA: TGCAGTGCTACCGGCGAAAACACCATATATTTT

size: .
J: TRBJ1-4
V: TRBV6-5
D: TRBD1
CDR3: CASSWTTGGPSEKLFF
DNA: TGTGCCAGCAGTTGGACGACAGGGGGCCCTTCGGAAAAACTGTTTTTT

size: .
J: TRBJ2-7
V: TRBV30
D: .
CDR3: CAWSVLREQYF
DNA: TGTGCCTGGAGTGTACTCCGGGAGCAGTACTTC

size: few
J: TRBJ1-5
V: TRBV19
D: .
CDR3: CASSIWGGGNQPQHF
DNA: TGTGCCAGTAGTATCTGGGGAGGTGGCAATCAGCCCCAGCATTTT

size: .
J: TRBJ1-5
V: TRBV27
D: TRBD1
CDR3: CASSSETGGNQPQHF
DNA: TGTGCCAGCAGTTCCGAGACAGGGGGCAATCAGCCCCAGCATTTT

size: .
J: TRBJ2-1
V: TRBV15
D: .
CDR3: CATTPRGGLLHNEQFF
DNA: TGTGCCACCACCCCGCGTGGGGGGCTCTTACACAATGAGCAGTTCTTC

size: .
J: TRBJ1-2
V: TRBV27
D: .
CDR3: CASSLSEGRAGYTF
DNA: TGTGCCAGCAGTTTAAGCGAGGGGCGCGCTGGCTACACCTTC

size: once
J: TRBJ2-2
V: TRBV30
D: TRBD2
CDR3: CAWSGRLAARNTGELFF
DNA: TGTGCCTGGAGTGGGCGACTAGCGGCCAGGAACACCGGGGAGCTGTTTTTT

size: .
J: TRBJ1-2
V: TRBV12-3/TRBV12-4
D: .
CDR3: CASRTSIYGYTF
DNA: TGTGCCAGCAGGACCAGTATCTATGGCTACACCTTC

size: .
J: TRBJ2-5
V: TRBV5-1
D: TRBD1
CDR3: CASSEGQGQETQYF
DNA: TGCGCCAGCAGCGAGGGACAGGGGCAAGAGACCCAGTACTTC

size: .
J: TRBJ1-2
V: TRBV30
D: TRBD1
CDR3: CAWTAGGYGYTF
DNA: TGTGCCTGGACGGCAGGGGGCTATGGCTACACCTTC

size: .
J: TRBJ2-5
V: TRBV6-5
D: .
CDR3: CASSYRGRSEMATQYF
DNA: TGTGCCAGCAGTTACAGGGGCAGAAGCGAAATGGCGACCCAGTACTTC

size: few
J: TRBJ1-2
V: TRBV29-1
D: .
CDR3: CSVERGKRGYTF
DNA: TGCAGCGTTGAAAGGGGGAAGCGTGGCTACACCTTC

size: .
J: TRBJ2-2
V: TRBV7-2
D: .
CDR3: CASSLQATGELFF
DNA: TGTGCCAGCAGCCTTCAAGCCACCGGGGAGCTGTTTTTT

size: once
J: TRBJ2-3
V: TRBV4-3
D: .
CDR3: CASSQDTRVGTDTQYF
DNA: TGCGCCAGCAGCCAGGATACTAGAGTGGGCACAGATACGCAGTATTTT

size: .
J: TRBJ2-2
V: TRBV6-5
D: .
CDR3: CASKISGTDGELFF
DNA: TGTGCCAGCAAAATTTCCGGGACGGACGGGGAGCTGTTTTTT

size: .
J: TRBJ2-7
V: TRBV19
D: TRBD1
CDR3: CASSGTRDRGDEQYF
DNA: TGTGCCAGTAGTGGAACCCGGGACAGGGGCGACGAGCAGTACTTC

size: .
J: TRBJ2-1
V: TRBV28
D: TRBD1
CDR3: CASIPIQGLSSYNEQFF
DNA: TGTGCCAGCATTCCCATACAGGGGCTTAGCTCCTACAATGAGCAGTTCTTC

size: .
J: TRBJ1-2
V: TRBV9
D: .
CDR3: CASSVGGLPNGYTF
DNA: TGTGCCAGCAGCGTAGGTGGGTTACCTAATGGCTACACCTTC

size: .
J: TRBJ1-4
V: TRBV5-1
D: .
CDR3: CASSLQQGPNEKLFF
DNA: TGCGCCAGCAGCCTGCAACAGGGACCTAATGAAAAACTGTTTTTT